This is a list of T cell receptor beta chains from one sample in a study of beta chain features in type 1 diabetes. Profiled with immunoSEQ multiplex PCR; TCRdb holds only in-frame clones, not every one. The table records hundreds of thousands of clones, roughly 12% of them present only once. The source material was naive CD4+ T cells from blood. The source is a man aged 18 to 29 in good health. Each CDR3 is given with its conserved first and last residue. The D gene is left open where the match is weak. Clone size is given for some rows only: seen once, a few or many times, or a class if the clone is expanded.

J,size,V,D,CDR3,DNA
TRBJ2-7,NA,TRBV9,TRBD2,CASSRGLADHYEQYF,TGTGCCAGCAGCCGCGGACTAGCGGACCACTACGAGCAGTACTTC
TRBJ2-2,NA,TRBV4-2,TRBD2,CASSHPRGTSGRDANTGELFF,TGTGCCAGCAGCCACCCGAGGGGGACTAGCGGGAGGGACGCGAACACCGGGGAGCTGTTTTTT
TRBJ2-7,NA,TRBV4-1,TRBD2,CASSQGTSGGYYEQYF,TGCGCCAGCAGCCAAGGTACTAGCGGGGGGTACTACGAGCAGTACTTC
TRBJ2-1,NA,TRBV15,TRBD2,CATSRELPGTRVDEQFF,TGTGCCACCAGCAGAGAGCTTCCCGGGACTAGAGTAGATGAGCAGTTCTTC
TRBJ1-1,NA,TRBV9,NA,CASSQSPGRGTEAFF,TGTGCCAGCAGCCAGTCCCCGGGTAGGGGGACTGAAGCTTTCTTT
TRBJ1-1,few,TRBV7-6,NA,CASSQIMNTEAFF,TGTGCCAGCAGCCAGATCATGAACACTGAAGCTTTCTTT
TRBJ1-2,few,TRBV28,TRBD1,CASSPPRTGEGYTF,TGTGCCAGCAGTCCCCCCCGGACAGGGGAAGGCTACACCTTC
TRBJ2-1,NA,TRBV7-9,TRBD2,CASSAGLAGGGWEQFF,TGTGCCAGCAGCGCGGGACTAGCGGGGGGGGGATGGGAGCAGTTCTTC
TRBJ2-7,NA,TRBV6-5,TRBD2,CASSYSGSGISYEQYF,TGTGCCAGCAGTTACTCGGGTAGCGGGATCTCCTACGAGCAGTACTTC
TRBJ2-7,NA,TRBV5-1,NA,CASSFSSYEQYF,TGCGCCAGCAGCTTCAGCTCCTACGAGCAGTACTTC
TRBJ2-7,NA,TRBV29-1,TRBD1,CSVTGTVSYEQYF,TGCAGCGTCACGGGGACAGTCTCCTACGAGCAGTACTTC
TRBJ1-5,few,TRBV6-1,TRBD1,CASSERHDRGEPQHF,TGTGCCAGCAGTGAACGGCATGACAGGGGGGAGCCCCAGCATTTT
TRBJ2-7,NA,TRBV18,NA,CASSPSKSAGEQYF,TGTGCCAGCTCACCTTCTAAGTCCGCTGGCGAGCAGTACTTC
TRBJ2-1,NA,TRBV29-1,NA,CSVEDPARQVYNEQFF,TGCAGCGTTGAAGATCCCGCCAGACAGGTTTACAATGAGCAGTTCTTC
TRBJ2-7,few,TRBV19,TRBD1,CASSTWTGPFDEQYF,TGTGCCAGTAGTACATGGACAGGACCCTTCGACGAGCAGTACTTC